The 5 T cell receptor beta chains below were found in one sample sequenced in a study of cytomegalovirus exposure and HLA in healthy donors. PCR employed 60 Vbeta and 13 Jbeta primers. Only in-frame clones appear in the TCRdb table, and some are missing; sequencing was by immunoSEQ multiplex PCR. The data contain roughly 200,000 clones, around three quarters of them singletons. Material: PBMCs. Source of these receptors: a boy younger than 18 in good health and CMV-seronegative.

The V call is TRBV5-4, the J call TRBJ2-7, with 10 bases lining up with TRBD2. The CDR3 has 16 amino acids. V shed 4 bases, J shed 0 bases, and the junction held 7 bases outside the gene matches. Germline V gene sequence: CDR1 SGHNT, CDR2 YYREEE (reference sequence). The CDR3 coding sequence is TGTGCCAGCAGCCCCCCAAGCGGGGGGGCCTCCTACGAGCAGTACTTC. Amino acid sequence: CASSPPSGGASYEQYF.

The rearrangement links TRBV11-3 to TRBJ2-1, with D tentatively TRBD2 (6 bases). Germline V lookup: CDR1 SGHNT, CDR2 YENEEA. Trimming removed 1 base at V and 9 bases at J, with 16 bases between. The CDR3 is made up of 15 amino acids. The CDR3 here is CASSLVRGVRGEQFF. CDR3 coding DNA: TGTGCCAGCAGCTTAGTTCGCGGGGTCCGGGGTGAGCAGTTCTTC.

This chain uses TRBV7-9 with TRBJ1-2; possibly TRBD1 for D (6 bases). The germline CDR1 and CDR2 sequences are SEHNR and FQNEAQ (reference sequence). Trimming took off 1 base at V and 0 bases at J, with 15 bases between the two ends. The CDR3 extends over 17 amino acids. The CDR3 loop is CASSLGRGDFTNYGYTF. CDR3 coding DNA: TGTGCCAGCAGCTTAGGCAGGGGCGATTTCACTAACTATGGCTACACCTTC.

In regard to this clone: One junction end disagrees with the germline gene, perhaps due to a read error. Other DNA sequences from this sample encode an identical CDR3 as well. The chain joins TRBV11-2 to TRBJ1-6, with D uncertain. Per the germline V gene, CDR1 is SGHAT and CDR2 is FQNNGV. The CDR3 is made up of 13 amino acids. The CDR3 DNA follows: TGTGCCAGCAGCTTGTCGCTAAATTCACCCCTCCACTTC. Protein product: CASSLSLNSPLHF.

This clone has a single count. This rearrangement joins TRBV30 to TRBJ2-3; 8 nucleotides line up with TRBD2. V was pared by 4 bases and J by 0 bases, with 3 bases of the junction left unmatched. The CDR3 covers 14 residues. Looked up from germline, CDR1 is GTSNPN and CDR2 is SVGIG (reference sequence). The CDR3 here is CAWNSGTSTDTQYF. CDR3 in DNA: TGTGCCTGGAATAGCGGGACCAGCACAGATACGCAGTATTTT.